This T cell receptor beta chain was sequenced for a study of blood T cell repertoires in COVID-19. Sequenced by immunoSEQ multiplex PCR; TCRdb stores in-frame clones only, minus some. The data show some 200,000 clones, 80% to 90% seen once. The germline V gene encodes CDR1 SGHTA and CDR2 FQGNSA. This CDR3 comprises 13 residues. Trimming cost V 2 bases and J 2 bases, with 7 bases left between them. This clone was recorded only once. This chain joins TRBV7-2 and TRBJ2-7; D uncertain. The source material was PBMCs or T cells enriched from blood (not recorded which). The TCR was taken from a man aged 40-55 years who had recovered from COVID-19. CDR3 in DNA: TGTGCCAGCAGCTTATCCAGGACCTACGAGCAGTACTTC. Amino acids: CASSLSRTYEQYF.